This T cell receptor (beta chain) was obtained from a study of cytotoxic CD8 clonotypes in ibrutinib-treated CLL (dated by TCRdb to 2020 to 2022). Looking at the study overall: The cohort included some 14 treatment-naive and about a dozen relapsed/refractory patients; about 18 were IGHV unmutated. Partial responses were observed in approximately 24 patients and complete responses in 2; after a median follow-up of 68 months, remission was maintained in roughly 15 patients and progression was observed in some twelve. Samples at response were collected after a median of about twelve months of treatment, with a range of about 6 to 36 months. On average, each sample had about 260,000 productive templates and about 89,000 productive rearrangements. Longitudinal samples were obtainable from about 30% of the 86 participants in the trial. Cryopreserved peripheral blood mononuclear cells were obtained prior to treatment, at the time of response, and at either disease progression or sustained remission. Every sample from remission and from progressive disease was obtained while the patients were still on ibrutinib. Results the study describes overall, beyond this receptor: Baseline clonality was found to be higher than that of age-matched healthy donors and was strongly correlated with circulating CD8+ T-cell counts. Public clonotypes were rare and either shrank or stayed stable during treatment, and the rise in clonality at ibrutinib response reflected expansion of private clonotypes. Lymph node repertoires were not examined, and the timing of sampling was not matched between patients in sustained remission and those whose disease progressed. Clonality increased at ibrutinib response, stayed stable in sustained remission, and fell back toward baseline at progression.

On a MiSeq, deep resolution sequencing aimed for a depth between 1 in 1 million and 1 in 200,000 T cells, with each clonotype covered approximately 9.2x on average. The immunoSEQ hsTCRB Kit was used to generate the TCR beta libraries. Concerning the study's data processing: ImmunoSEQ Data Assistant and ImmunoSEQ Analyzer were used for data analysis, and V, D and J genes were assigned according to IMGT definitions. Clonality, with values ranging from 0 to 1, was calculated as one minus the normalized Shannon entropy of productive rearrangement frequencies. Only overrepresented clonotypes making up at least 0.05% of the repertoire of each patient were included in the public clonotype analysis. Repertoires from more than ten age-matched healthy donors in immuneACCESS were used as clonality controls. Drawn from immuneACCESS, this table holds only the in-frame rearrangements with V and J called that TCRdb kept. Clones are partly lost; checked studies trace under half to an unresolved V gene and leave the rest unexplained. V and J calls plus clone size are reproduced from that table; the DNA served to infer D and trimming. The sample records some 130,000 clones, 80% to 90% of which are singletons. 3.3% of the sample goes to the ten largest clones.

The germline V end is reduced by 2 bases and the J end by 1 base; junction bases left unmatched: 1. CDR1 and CDR2, per the germline V gene, are SGHTA and FQGNSA. The CDR3 spans 15 residues, from the cysteine through the phenylalanine. Only the CDR3 region is kept as DNA, spanning 45 bases read in frame from base 1. The time point label corresponds to: approximately 25 months on ibrutinib. For TCR beta library preparation, 1.5 to 2.5 micrograms of genomic DNA were extracted from the cryopreserved PBMCs. High-throughput TCR beta sequencing was performed on longitudinal blood samples from CLL patients receiving ibrutinib monotherapy. The patients were enrolled in a single-center, open-label phase 2 trial of ibrutinib monotherapy. About this clone itself: It has no known antigen specificity. Qualities for individual bases were not recorded, and no much larger clone is one base off.

The specimen was PBMCs, collected after 24 months of ibrutinib treatment. This chain joins TRBV7-2 to TRBJ2-3, with TRBD1 matching 9 junction bases. The TCR comes from a human donor with chronic lymphocytic leukemia. The CDR3 region reads CASSLRTGGTDTQYF. The DNA is as follows: TGTGCCAGCAGCTTACGGACAGGGGGCACAGATACGCAGTATTTT.